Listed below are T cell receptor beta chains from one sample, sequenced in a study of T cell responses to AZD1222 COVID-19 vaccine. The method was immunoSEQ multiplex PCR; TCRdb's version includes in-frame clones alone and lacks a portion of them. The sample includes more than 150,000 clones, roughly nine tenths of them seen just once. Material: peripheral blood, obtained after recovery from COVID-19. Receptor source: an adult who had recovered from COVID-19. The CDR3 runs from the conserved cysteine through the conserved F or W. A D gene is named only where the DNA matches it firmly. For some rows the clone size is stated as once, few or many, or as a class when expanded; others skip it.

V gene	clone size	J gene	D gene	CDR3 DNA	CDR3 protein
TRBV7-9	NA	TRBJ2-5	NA	TGTGCCAGCAGCTTTCAAGAGACCCAGTACTTC	CASSFQETQYF
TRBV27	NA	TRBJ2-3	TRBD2	TGTGCCAGCAGACCCCGGGGGCTAGCGGGGGGATACTACGTTACGCAGTATTTT	CASRPRGLAGGYYVTQYF
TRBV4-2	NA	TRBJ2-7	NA	TGTGCCAGCAGCCAATCAGGGGCTAAGGGCTACGAGCAGTACTTC	CASSQSGAKGYEQYF
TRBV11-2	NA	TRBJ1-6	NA	TGTGCCAGCAGCTTAGGGGGGCGGGGAAATTCACCCCTCCACTTT	CASSLGGRGNSPLHF
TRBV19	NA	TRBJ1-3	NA	TGTGCCAGTAGCCCCCGACGGGTACCGGACACCATATATTTT	CASSPRRVPDTIYF
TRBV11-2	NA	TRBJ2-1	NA	TGTGCCAGTCGCCGGCGCGCCGGTGAAAATGAGCAGTTCTTC	CASRRRAGENEQFF
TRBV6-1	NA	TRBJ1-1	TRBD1	TGTGCCAGCAGTGGACAGGGGGGTTTTTTTTTGGCGGGCGCTGAAGCTTTCTTT	CASSGQGGFFLAGAEAFF
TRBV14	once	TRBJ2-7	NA	TGTGCCAGCAGCCAAGGGAGGTGGGAGCAGTACTTC	CASSQGRWEQYF
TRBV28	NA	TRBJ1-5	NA	TGTGCCAGCAGTTCTCCAGGGGGCAATCAGCCCCAGCATTTT	CASSSPGGNQPQHF
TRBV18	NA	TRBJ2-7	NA	TGTGCCAGCTCACCATTAGGACTCCGGTTCTCCTACGAGCAGTACTTC	CASSPLGLRFSYEQYF
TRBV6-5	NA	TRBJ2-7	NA	TGTGCCAGCAACCCTGAGGTAACATTCCACGAGCAGTACTTC	CASNPEVTFHEQYF
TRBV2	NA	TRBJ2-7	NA	TGTGCCAGCAGTGACTCGGACACCTACGAGCAGTACTTC	CASSDSDTYEQYF
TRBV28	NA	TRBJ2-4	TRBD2	TGTGCCAGCAGTTTGGGGACTAGCAGGATAGCCAAAAACATTCAGTACTTC	CASSLGTSRIAKNIQYF
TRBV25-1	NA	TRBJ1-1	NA	TGTGCCAGCAGTGAAGCGGGAGGCACTGAAGCTTTCTTT	CASSEAGGTEAFF
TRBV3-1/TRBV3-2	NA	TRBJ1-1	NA	TGTGCCAGCAGCCAAGCGGTGGGGAACACTGAAGCTTTCTTT	CASSQAVGNTEAFF
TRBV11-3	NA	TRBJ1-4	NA	TGTGCCAGCAGCCAAGACAGGAACTCTGCATTTGAAAAACTGTTTTTT	CASSQDRNSAFEKLFF
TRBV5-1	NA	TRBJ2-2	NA	TGCGCCAGCAGCTTGAGGGGAACTTCCTGGACCGGGGAGCTGTTTTTT	CASSLRGTSWTGELFF
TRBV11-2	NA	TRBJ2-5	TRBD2	TGTGCCAGCAGCTTAGTAGGCGGGAGGGAGACCCAGTACTTC	CASSLVGGRETQYF
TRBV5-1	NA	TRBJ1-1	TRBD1	TGCGCCAGCAGCCCACAGGGGGTAGGAACTGAAGCTTTCTTT	CASSPQGVGTEAFF
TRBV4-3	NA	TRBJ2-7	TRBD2	TGCGCCAGCAGCCCCCGACTAGCGGGGGCCTACGAGCAGTACTTC	CASSPRLAGAYEQYF
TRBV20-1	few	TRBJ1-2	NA	TGCAGTGCTAGTGGCGGGGGAGCGGGCTATGGCTACACCTTC	CSASGGGAGYGYTF
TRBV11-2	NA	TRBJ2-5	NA	TGTGCCAGCAGCTTAGAAGGGGGTAGGGAGACCCAGTACTTC	CASSLEGGRETQYF
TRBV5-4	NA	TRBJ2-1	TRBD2	TGTGCCAGCAGCCGTAGCGGGGTCGGGCACAATGAGCAGTTCTTC	CASSRSGVGHNEQFF
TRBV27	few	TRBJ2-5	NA	TGTGCCAGCAGTCCAACACATCGGTACCAAGAGACCCAGTACTTC	CASSPTHRYQETQYF
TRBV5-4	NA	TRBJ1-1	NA	TGTGCCAGCAGCTTGGCCCAGGTGGGCGCTGAAGCTTTCTTT	CASSLAQVGAEAFF
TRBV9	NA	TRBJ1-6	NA	TGTGCCAGCAGCCCGACCGGAGGGTCGGGTTCTAATTCACCCCTCCACTTT	CASSPTGGSGSNSPLHF
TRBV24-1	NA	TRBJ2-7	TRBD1	TGTGCCACCAGTGATTTGGCAGGGGGATCCTACGAGCAGTACTTC	CATSDLAGGSYEQYF
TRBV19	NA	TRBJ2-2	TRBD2	TGTGCCAGTAGTATAGTAGCGGGACTTACCGGGGAGCTGTTTTTT	CASSIVAGLTGELFF
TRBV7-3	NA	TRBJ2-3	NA	TGTGCCAGCAGCTTGGGCCTGACAGCATACACAGATACGCAGTATTTT	CASSLGLTAYTDTQYF
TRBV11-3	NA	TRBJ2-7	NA	TGTGCCAGCAGCCCGGGGCAGGGCGTTTACTACGAGCAGTACTTC	CASSPGQGVYYEQYF
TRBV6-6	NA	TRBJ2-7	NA	TGTGCCAGTTGGCCTGGGGGGGCCCCCGAGCAGTACTTC	CASWPGGAPEQYF
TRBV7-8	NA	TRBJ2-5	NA	TGTGCCAGCAGCCCCCTAGGCCCGCAAGAGACCCAGTACTTC	CASSPLGPQETQYF
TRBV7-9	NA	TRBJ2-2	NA	TGTGCCAGCAGCCGACTATTCCCGGACAGATCCACCGGGGAGCTGTTTTTT	CASSRLFPDRSTGELFF
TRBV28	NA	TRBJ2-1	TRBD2	TGTGCCAGCAGTTTCGGGGCGGGAGGGCCCCGGGAGCAGTTCTTC	CASSFGAGGPREQFF
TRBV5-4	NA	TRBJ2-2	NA	TGTGCCAGCAGCTTGGAGATGGGAACCGGGGAGCTGTTTTTT	CASSLEMGTGELFF
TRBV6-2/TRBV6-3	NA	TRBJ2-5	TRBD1	TGTGCCAGCAGTTACGAAAGGACAGGGGGCACGGAGACCCAGTACTTC	CASSYERTGGTETQYF
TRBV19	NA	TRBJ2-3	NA	TGTGCCAGTAGTCCCGGCGGCAGGGTTGGCACAGATACGCAGTATTTT	CASSPGGRVGTDTQYF
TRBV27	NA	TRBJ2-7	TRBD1	TGTGCCAGCAGTTCCGGACAGGGTCCATACGAGCAGTACTTC	CASSSGQGPYEQYF
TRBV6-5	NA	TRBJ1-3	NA	TGTGCCAGCAGTTACTCGGAAGGGTCTGGAAACACCATATATTTT	CASSYSEGSGNTIYF
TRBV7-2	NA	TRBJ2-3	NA	TGTGCCAGCAGCCAGTCCGGGACCATTGGGACAGATACGCAGTATTTT	CASSQSGTIGTDTQYF
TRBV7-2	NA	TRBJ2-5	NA	TGTGCCAGCAGCTTAGGAGCGGTGGGGGCCGAGACCCAGTACTTC	CASSLGAVGAETQYF
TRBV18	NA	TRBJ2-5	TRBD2	TGTGCCAGCTCACCCCTCTCTAGCGGTGGACAAGAGACCCAGTACTTC	CASSPLSSGGQETQYF